Listed here are 25 T cell receptor beta chains from one sample, sequenced in a study of CD8 T cells in Susac syndrome (dated by TCRdb to between 2019 and 2020). The method behind the library was the immunoSEQ multiplex PCR assay. RNA was extracted using the RNeasy kit, and 0.5 to 1 microgram was reverse transcribed with random hexamers. TCRdb reanalyzed the raw reads on its own, using fastp at Q25 for trimming and MiXCR for clone calling, and kept in-frame beta chains. All rows with the same CDR3 protein become a single entry with the most common DNA and genes. For this sample there are about 300,000 distinct CDR3 sequences; more than 75% appear just once. The top ten hold over 0.1% of the sample. Specimen: CD8+ T cells from PBMCs. The receptor source for this set is a human donor with multiple sclerosis.

This chain uses TRBV9 with TRBJ2-6; D not resolved. Germline V gene data show CDR1 as SGDLS and CDR2 as YYNGEE. Trimming cost V 5 bases and J 2 bases, with 8 bases left between them. The CDR3 is 14 amino acids. Here the CDR3 reads CASSSITGANVLTF. The CDR3 DNA reads as TGTGCCAGCAGTTCTATCACTGGGGCCAACGTCCTGACTTTC. The complete variable domain, with remaining parts taken from reference TRBV9 and TRBJ2-6, reads DSGVTQTPKHLITATGQRVTLRCSPRSGDLSVYWYQQSLDQGLQFLIQYYNGEERAKGNILERFSAQQFPDLHSELNLSSLELGDSALYFCASSSITGANVLTFGAGSRLTVL.

The rearrangement joins TRBV7-9 to TRBJ2-6; 7 bases are shared with TRBD1. V lost 5 bases, J lost 1 base, and 5 bases stayed unmatched. Germline V gene lookup returns CDR1 SEHNR and CDR2 FQNEAQ (reference sequence). This CDR3 is built from 16 residues. The CDR3 nucleotides are TGTGCCAGCAGCCCAAACAGGGGATCTGGGGCCAACGTCCTGACTTTC. Protein: CASSPNRGSGANVLTF.

The V call is TRBV27, the J call TRBJ2-3; D might be TRBD1 (5 bases). This CDR3 has 11 amino acids. Germline V gene sequence: CDR1 MNHEY, CDR2 SMNVEV (reference sequence). Trimming pared 7 bases from V and 7 bases from J, leaving 9 bases between. The CDR3 sequence is CASNSGNTQYF. For the CDR3, the DNA is TGTGCCAGCAATTCAGGGAATACGCAGTATTTT.

The chain carries TRBV29-1 and TRBJ2-7; D might be TRBD2 (6 bases). The CDR3 sequence is 13 residues long. Per germline, CDR1 SQVTM and CDR2 ANQGSEA. The ends were cut back, 7 bases at V and 1 base at J, with 14 bases in the middle. This chain's CDR3 is CSAGGFQSYEQYF. CDR3 in DNA: TGCAGCGCCGGAGGGTTTCAGTCCTACGAGCAGTACTTC.

The chain employs TRBV5-6 and TRBJ1-1; no reliable D call. The CDR3 has 13 residues. V was clipped by 4 bases and J by 3 bases, with 10 bases between them. The V gene's germline CDR1 is SGHDT and CDR2 YYEEEE. The DNA of the CDR3 is TGTGCCAGCAGCGGGGAGTGGGACACTGAAGCTTTCTTT. It specifies CASSGEWDTEAFF.

The chain is built from TRBV27 and TRBJ2-7, with 8 bases aligning to TRBD2. This CDR3 has 15 residues. The germline V gene encodes CDR1 MNHEY and CDR2 SMNVEV (reference sequence). Losses at the gene ends were 5 bases for V and 3 bases for J; bases not matched to a gene: 9. CDR3 sequence: CASSGGLDPFYEQYF. The DNA of the CDR3 is TGTGCCAGCAGTGGGGGACTAGATCCCTTCTACGAGCAGTACTTC.

This chain connects TRBV27 to TRBJ2-1; D unclear. Trimming shortened V by 0 bases and J by 6 bases, and 6 bases separated the two germline ends. This CDR3 region has 13 residues. Germline V gene lookup returns CDR1 MNHEY and CDR2 SMNVEV (reference sequence). In DNA, the CDR3 is TGTGCCAGCAGTTTATCACCCCGCAATGAGCAGTTCTTC. This gives the protein CASSLSPRNEQFF.

The chain is built from TRBV27 and TRBJ2-1; no clear D gene. The germline V and J ends were trimmed by 2 bases and 2 bases, with 7 bases remaining between them. There are 14 residues in the CDR3. CDR1 is MNHEY, CDR2 SMNVEV, per germline (reference sequence). The CDR3 here is CASSLIGAYNEQFF. CDR3 bases: TGTGCCAGCAGTTTAATAGGAGCCTACAATGAGCAGTTCTTC.

The chain uses TRBV27 and TRBJ1-5; D gene ambiguous. V dropped 6 bases and J dropped 0 bases, with 15 bases sitting between them. Germline assignment: CDR1 MNHEY and CDR2 SMNVEV (reference sequence). The CDR3 is made up of 16 amino acids. The CDR3 here is CASSPSSGDSNQPQHF. CDR3 coding DNA: TGTGCCAGCAGCCCTAGTTCTGGTGATAGCAATCAGCCCCAGCATTTT.

The J gene is TRBJ1-2, the V gene TRBV19; 7 bases line up with TRBD1. V shed 7 bases, J shed 2 bases, and the junction held 10 bases outside the gene matches. The CDR3 length is 15 residues. Germline V lookup: CDR1 LNHDA, CDR2 SQIVND (reference sequence). CDR3 in DNA: TGTGCCAGTACCCCCCGACAGGGTATAAACTATGGCTACACCTTC. Protein sequence: CASTPRQGINYGYTF.

The rearrangement links TRBV14 to TRBJ1-1; D uncertain. Trimming stripped 5 bases from V and 4 bases from J, with 14 bases between. CDR3 length: 14 amino acids. Germline V gene data show CDR1 as SGHDN and CDR2 as FVKESK. CDR3 DNA sequence: TGTGCCAGCAGCAGTCGCGCTTCCGGCACTGAAGCTTTCTTT. Its protein product is CASSSRASGTEAFF.

The chain employs TRBV29-1 and TRBJ1-2; 8 bases map to TRBD1. Germline V lookup: CDR1 SQVTM, CDR2 ANQGSEA. Unmatched junction bases numbered 2, after V lost 3 bases and J lost 2 bases. The CDR3 sequence is 13 residues long. The CDR3 DNA is TGCAGCGTTGAGGGACAGGAAAACTATGGCTACACCTTC. It codes for CSVEGQENYGYTF.

This clonotype was picked up one time. J is TRBJ2-7 and V is TRBV7-9, with TRBD2 identical over 13 bases. Looked up from germline, CDR1 is SEHNR and CDR2 is FQNEAQ (reference sequence). Germline trimming cut 4 bases from V and 5 bases from J; bases unmatched to any gene: 5. The CDR3 has 15 amino acids. CDR3 DNA: TGTGCCAGCAGCTCAGGACTAGCGGGAGATGACGAGCAGTACTTC. This sequence encodes CASSSGLAGDDEQYF.

This clonotype has only a few counts. The V gene is TRBV7-8, the J gene TRBJ2-3; D might be TRBD1 (6 bases). The CDR3 is made up of 15 amino acids. Germline V gives CDR1 SGHVS, CDR2 FQNEAQ. The V and J ends lost 7 bases and 2 bases respectively, with 16 bases between them. This CDR3 is CASTSTGPYTDTQYF. The CDR3 bases are TGTGCCAGCACCTCCACAGGGCCCTACACAGATACGCAGTATTTT.

The chain is built from TRBV15 and TRBJ1-1; D gene uncertain. Germline V gene lookup returns CDR1 LNHNV and CDR2 YYDKDF (reference sequence). The CDR3 has 13 amino acids. Trimming cost V 9 bases and J 3 bases, with 14 bases left between them. DNA of the CDR3: TGTGCCACGGTCCCGGACTGGGACACTGAAGCTTTCTTT. Translation: CATVPDWDTEAFF.

The chain carries TRBV12-3 or TRBV12-4 and TRBJ1-6; possible D gene TRBD1, 5 bases. This CDR3 comprises 14 residues. V lost 5 bases and J 14 bases, leaving 19 bases between the germline ends. The chain's CDR3 is CASSLYGGGMALHF. The CDR3 DNA sequence: TGTGCCAGCAGTCTCTACGGGGGAGGAATGGCCCTCCACTTT.

V gene TRBV9 combines with J gene TRBJ1-2; D is unresolved. Germline-derived CDR1 and CDR2 are SGDLS and YYNGEE. Between the trimmed V and J ends, which lost 3 bases and 10 bases, there was a span of 7 bases. The CDR3 sequence is 10 residues long. The DNA of the CDR3 is TGTGCCAGCAGCGGTACATCCTACACCTTC. It yields the protein CASSGTSYTF.

Regarding this clonotype: Relative to the germline gene, one junction end is altered; a read error may explain this. This chain connects TRBV4-1 to TRBJ1-2; D gene ambiguous. This CDR3 contains 15 residues. Germline V gene data show CDR1 as MGHRA and CDR2 as YSYEKL. This CDR3 is CASRQGAIRDYGYTF. The CDR3 DNA sequence: TGCGCCAGCAGACAAGGCGCAATTCGCGACTATGGCTACACCTTC.

The CDR3 loop reads CASSASSGRGETQYF. CDR3 nucleotide sequence: TGTGCCAGCAGTGCCTCTAGCGGGAGAGGTGAGACCCAGTACTTC. The V call is TRBV27, the J call TRBJ2-5; 10 bases align to TRBD2. Looked up from germline, CDR1 is MNHEY and CDR2 is SMNVEV (reference sequence). V was pared by 5 bases and J by 5 bases, with 8 bases of the junction left unmatched. The CDR3 is made up of 15 amino acids.

V usage is TRBV19 and J usage is TRBJ2-1; D gene unclear. The CDR3 contains 17 residues. Per germline, CDR1 LNHDA and CDR2 SQIVND (reference sequence). Trimming removed 0 bases at V and 2 bases at J, with 14 bases between. The CDR3 loop is CASSIDRQLKTYNEQFF. CDR3 nucleotide sequence: TGTGCCAGTAGTATAGATCGGCAGTTAAAGACCTACAATGAGCAGTTCTTC.

V and J are TRBV29-1 and TRBJ1-1; TRBD1 might be the D (5 bases). The CDR3 is 12 amino acids. Trimming removed 7 bases from V and 8 bases from J, with 17 bases in between. Germline values: CDR1 SQVTM, CDR2 ANQGSEA. CDR3 coding DNA: TGCAGCGGGACCCCGGGGGGTGGGGAAGCTTTCTTT. Translation: CSGTPGGGEAFF.

This chain links TRBV4-1 with TRBJ1-1; unclear D gene. V lost 1 base and J lost 6, with 6 bases in between. This CDR3 spans 12 amino acids. Germline V gene lookup returns CDR1 MGHRA and CDR2 YSYEKL. The CDR3 DNA reads TGCGCCAGCAGCCAAGGGACCTCTGAAGCTTTCTTT. Protein product: CASSQGTSEAFF.

The rearrangement links TRBV6-5 to TRBJ2-2; a possible D gene is TRBD2 (5 bases). Trimming pared 11 bases from V and 2 bases from J, leaving 18 bases between. CDR1 and CDR2 from the germline V gene are MNHEY and SVGAGI. The length of the CDR3 is 15 residues. CDR3 protein: CACSPGGDNTGELFF. The DNA of the CDR3 is TGTGCCTGCTCCCCAGGAGGCGACAACACCGGGGAGCTGTTTTTT.

This clonotype was seen just once. This chain uses TRBV5-1 with TRBJ2-3; possible D gene TRBD1, 5 bases. This CDR3 contains 11 residues. Germline V CDR1 and CDR2: SGHRS, YFSETQ. V lost 4 bases, J lost 10 bases, and 10 bases lay in between. The CDR3 is CASSTQVAQYF. CDR3 nucleotide sequence: TGCGCCAGCAGCACACAGGTCGCGCAGTATTTT.

The chain couples TRBV16 to TRBJ1-1, with D unresolved. Trimming left V 0 bases short and J 2 bases short, with 7 bases between. This CDR3 has 14 amino acids. Germline CDR1 is KGHSY and CDR2 is FQNENV. The CDR3 reads CASSQSRINTEAFF. CDR3 nucleotide sequence: TGTGCCAGCAGCCAATCGCGAATAAACACTGAAGCTTTCTTT.